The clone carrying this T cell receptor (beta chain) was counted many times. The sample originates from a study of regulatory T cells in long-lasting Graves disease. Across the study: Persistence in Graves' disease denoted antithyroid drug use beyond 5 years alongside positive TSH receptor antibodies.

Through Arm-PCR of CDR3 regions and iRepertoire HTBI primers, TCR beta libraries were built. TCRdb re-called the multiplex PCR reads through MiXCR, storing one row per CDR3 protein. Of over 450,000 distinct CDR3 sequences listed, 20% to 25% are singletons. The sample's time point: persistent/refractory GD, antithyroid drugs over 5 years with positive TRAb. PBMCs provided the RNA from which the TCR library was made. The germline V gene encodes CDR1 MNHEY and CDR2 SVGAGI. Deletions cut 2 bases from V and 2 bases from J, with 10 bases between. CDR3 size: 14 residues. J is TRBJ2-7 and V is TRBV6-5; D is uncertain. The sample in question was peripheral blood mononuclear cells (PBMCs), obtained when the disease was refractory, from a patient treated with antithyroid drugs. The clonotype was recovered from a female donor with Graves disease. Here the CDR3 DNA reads TGTGCCAGCAGTTACCGCCAGGCCCCCTACGAGCAGTACTTC. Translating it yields CASSYRQAPYEQYF.